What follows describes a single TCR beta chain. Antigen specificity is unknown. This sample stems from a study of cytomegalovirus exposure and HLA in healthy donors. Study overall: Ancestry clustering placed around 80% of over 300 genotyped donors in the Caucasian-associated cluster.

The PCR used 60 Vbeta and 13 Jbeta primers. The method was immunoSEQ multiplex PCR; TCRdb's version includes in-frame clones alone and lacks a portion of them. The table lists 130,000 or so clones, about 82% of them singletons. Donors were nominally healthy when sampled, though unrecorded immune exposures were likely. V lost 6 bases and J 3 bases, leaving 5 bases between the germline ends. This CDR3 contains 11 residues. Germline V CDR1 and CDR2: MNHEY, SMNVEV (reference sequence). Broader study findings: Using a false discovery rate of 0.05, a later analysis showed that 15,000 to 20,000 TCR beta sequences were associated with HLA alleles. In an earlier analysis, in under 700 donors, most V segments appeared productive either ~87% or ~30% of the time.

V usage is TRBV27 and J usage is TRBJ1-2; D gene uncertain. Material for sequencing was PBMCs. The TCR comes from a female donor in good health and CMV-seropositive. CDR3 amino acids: CASRTDYGYTF. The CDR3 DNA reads TGTGCCAGCAGAACGGACTATGGCTACACCTTC.